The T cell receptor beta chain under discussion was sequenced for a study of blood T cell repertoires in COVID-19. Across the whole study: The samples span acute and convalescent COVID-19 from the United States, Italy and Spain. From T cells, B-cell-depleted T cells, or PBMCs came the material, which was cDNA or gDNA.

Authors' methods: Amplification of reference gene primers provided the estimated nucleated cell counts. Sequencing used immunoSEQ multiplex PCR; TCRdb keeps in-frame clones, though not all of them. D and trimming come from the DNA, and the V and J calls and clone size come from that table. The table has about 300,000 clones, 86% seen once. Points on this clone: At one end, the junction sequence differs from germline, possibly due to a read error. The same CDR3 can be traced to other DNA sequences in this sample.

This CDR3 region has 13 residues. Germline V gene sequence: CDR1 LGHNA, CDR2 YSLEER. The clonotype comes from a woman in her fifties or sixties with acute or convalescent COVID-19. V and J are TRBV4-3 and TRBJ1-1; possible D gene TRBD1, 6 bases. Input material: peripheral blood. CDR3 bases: TGCGCCAGCAGAGGGGGGGACTACACCGAAGCTTTCTTT. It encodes CASRGGDYTEAFF.